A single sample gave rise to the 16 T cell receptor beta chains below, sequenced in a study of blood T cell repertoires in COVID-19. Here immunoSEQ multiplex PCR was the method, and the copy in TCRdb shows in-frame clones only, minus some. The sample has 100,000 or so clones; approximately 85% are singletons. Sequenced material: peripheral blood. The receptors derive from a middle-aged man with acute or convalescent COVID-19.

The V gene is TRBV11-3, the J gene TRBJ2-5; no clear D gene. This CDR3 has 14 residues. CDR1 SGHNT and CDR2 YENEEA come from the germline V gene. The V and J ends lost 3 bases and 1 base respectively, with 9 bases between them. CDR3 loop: CASSLRITQETQYF. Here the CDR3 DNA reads TGTGCCAGCAGCTTGAGGATAACCCAAGAGACCCAGTACTTC.

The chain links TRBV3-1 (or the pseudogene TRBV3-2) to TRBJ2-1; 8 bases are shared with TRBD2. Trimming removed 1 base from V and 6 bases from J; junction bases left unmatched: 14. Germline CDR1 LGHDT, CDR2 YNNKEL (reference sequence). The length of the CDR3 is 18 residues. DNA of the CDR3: TGTGCCAGCAGCCAAGGCACGGAGAGCGGGAGAAAGTTCAATGAGCAGTTCTTC. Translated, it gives CASSQGTESGRKFNEQFF.

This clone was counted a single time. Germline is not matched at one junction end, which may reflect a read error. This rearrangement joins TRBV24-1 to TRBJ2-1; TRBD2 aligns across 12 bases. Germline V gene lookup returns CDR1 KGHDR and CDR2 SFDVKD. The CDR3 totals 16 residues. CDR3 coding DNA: TGTGCCACCAGTGAGGCTAGCGGGAGGGCCTACAATGGGCAGTTCTTC. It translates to CATSEASGRAYNGQFF.

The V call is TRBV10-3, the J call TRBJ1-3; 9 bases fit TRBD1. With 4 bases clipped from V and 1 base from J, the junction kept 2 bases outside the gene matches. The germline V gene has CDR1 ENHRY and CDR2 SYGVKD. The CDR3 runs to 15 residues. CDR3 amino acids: CAISAGTGSGNTIYF. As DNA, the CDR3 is TGTGCCATCAGTGCCGGGACAGGGTCTGGAAACACCATATATTTT.

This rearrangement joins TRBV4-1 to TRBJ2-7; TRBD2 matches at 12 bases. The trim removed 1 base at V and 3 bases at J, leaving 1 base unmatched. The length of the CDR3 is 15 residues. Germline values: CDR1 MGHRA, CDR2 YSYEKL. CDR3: CASSQGGLAGYEQYF. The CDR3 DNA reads TGCGCCAGCAGCCAAGGGGGACTAGCGGGCTACGAGCAGTACTTC.

The DNA for the CDR3 is TGTGCCAGCAGTCCCGACAATGGCAACGTCCTGACTTTC. This codes for CASSPDNGNVLTF. This chain joins TRBV28 and TRBJ2-6; D not resolved. Deletions cut 5 bases from V and 9 bases from J, with 11 bases between. The CDR3 is 13 residues long. The germline gives CDR1 MDHEN, CDR2 SYDVKM.

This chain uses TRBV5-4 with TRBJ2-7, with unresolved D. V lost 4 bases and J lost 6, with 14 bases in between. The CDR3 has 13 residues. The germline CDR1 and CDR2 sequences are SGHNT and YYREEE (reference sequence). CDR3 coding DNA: TGTGCCAGCAGCCCTGAGGCTATAAGCGAGCAGTACTTC. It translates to CASSPEAISEQYF.

The CDR3: CASTGQESLKQYF. DNA of the CDR3: TGTGCCAGCACGGGACAGGAGTCGCTCAAGCAGTACTTC. The J gene is TRBJ2-7, the V gene TRBV6-5; 8 bases fit TRBD1. V gave up 7 bases and J gave up 8 bases; unmatched junction bases: 10. CDR1 and CDR2 from the germline V gene are MNHEY and SVGAGI. CDR3 size: 13 residues.

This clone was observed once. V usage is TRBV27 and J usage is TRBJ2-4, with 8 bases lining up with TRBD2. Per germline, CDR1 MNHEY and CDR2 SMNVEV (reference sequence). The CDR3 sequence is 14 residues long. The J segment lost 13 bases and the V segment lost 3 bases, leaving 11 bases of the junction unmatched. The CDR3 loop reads CASSFSGGSGNQYF. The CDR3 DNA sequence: TGTGCCAGCAGTTTCTCGGGGGGTAGCGGGAACCAGTACTTC.

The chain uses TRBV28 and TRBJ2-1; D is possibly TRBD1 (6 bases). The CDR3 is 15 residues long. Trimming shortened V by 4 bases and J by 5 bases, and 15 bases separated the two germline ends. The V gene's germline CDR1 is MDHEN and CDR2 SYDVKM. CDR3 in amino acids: CASSSPSTGNNEQFF. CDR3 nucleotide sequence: TGTGCCAGCAGTTCCCCTTCGACAGGAAACAATGAGCAGTTCTTC.

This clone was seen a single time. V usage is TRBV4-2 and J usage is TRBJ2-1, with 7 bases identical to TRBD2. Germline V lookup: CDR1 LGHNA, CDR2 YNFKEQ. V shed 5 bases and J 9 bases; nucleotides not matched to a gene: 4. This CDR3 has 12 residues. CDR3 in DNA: TGTGCCAGCAGCGAAGCGGGATTTGAGCAGTTCTTC. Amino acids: CASSEAGFEQFF.

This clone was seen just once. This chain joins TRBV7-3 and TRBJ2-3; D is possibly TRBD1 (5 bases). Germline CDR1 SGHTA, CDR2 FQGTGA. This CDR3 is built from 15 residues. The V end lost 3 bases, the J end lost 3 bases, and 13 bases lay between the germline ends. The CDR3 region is CASSFPGTGTDTQYF. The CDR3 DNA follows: TGTGCCAGCAGCTTTCCAGGAACAGGAACAGATACGCAGTATTTT. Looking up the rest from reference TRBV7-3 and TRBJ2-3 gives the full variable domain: GAGVSQTPSNKVTEKGKYVELRCDPISGHTALYWYRQSLGQGPEFLIYFQGTGAADDSGLPNDRFFAVRPEGSVSTLKIQRTERGDSAVYLCASSFPGTGTDTQYFGPGTRLTVL.

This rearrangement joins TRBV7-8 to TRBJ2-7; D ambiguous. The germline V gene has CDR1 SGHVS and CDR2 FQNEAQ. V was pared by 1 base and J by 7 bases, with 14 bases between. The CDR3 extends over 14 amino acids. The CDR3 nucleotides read TGTGCCAGCAGCTTAGAGGAGTCTTACGGAGAGCAGTACTTC. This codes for CASSLEESYGEQYF.

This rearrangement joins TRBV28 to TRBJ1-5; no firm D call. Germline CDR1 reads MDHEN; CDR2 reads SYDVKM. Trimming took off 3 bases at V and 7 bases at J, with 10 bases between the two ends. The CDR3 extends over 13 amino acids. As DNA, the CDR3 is TGTGCCAGCAGTTTCGAAGAGTGGCAGCCCCAGCATTTT. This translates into CASSFEEWQPQHF.

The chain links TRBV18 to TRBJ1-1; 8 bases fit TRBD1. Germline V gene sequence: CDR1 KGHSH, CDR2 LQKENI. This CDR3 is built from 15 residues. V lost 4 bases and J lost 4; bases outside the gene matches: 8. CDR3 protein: CASSRQPDRATEAFF. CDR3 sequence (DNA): TGTGCCAGCTCACGCCAACCGGACAGGGCCACTGAAGCTTTCTTT. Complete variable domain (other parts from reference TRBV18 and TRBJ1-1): NAGVMQNPRHLVRRRGQEARLRCSPMKGHSHVYWYRQLPEEGLKFMVYLQKENIIDESGMPKERFSAEFPKEGPSILRIQQVVRGDSAAYFCASSRQPDRATEAFFGQGTRLTVV.

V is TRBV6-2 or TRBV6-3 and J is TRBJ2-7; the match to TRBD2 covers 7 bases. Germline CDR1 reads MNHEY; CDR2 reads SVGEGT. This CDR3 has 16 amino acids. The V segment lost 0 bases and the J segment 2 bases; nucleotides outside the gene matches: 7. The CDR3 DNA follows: TGTGCCAGCAGTTACTCGAGGTCGGCGGGAGCCTACGAGCAGTACTTC. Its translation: CASSYSRSAGAYEQYF.